The 11 T cell receptor beta chains reported below all come from one sample, sequenced in a study of blood T cell repertoires in COVID-19. Only in-frame clones appear in the TCRdb table, and some are missing; sequencing was by immunoSEQ multiplex PCR. This table holds more than 150,000 clones, 82% found once. The sequencing sample was made of peripheral blood. The receptors were gathered from a woman aged 25 to 39 with acute or convalescent COVID-19.

The chain combines TRBV15 with TRBJ2-5; possibly TRBD2 for D (5 bases). Germline CDR1 LNHNV, CDR2 YYDKDF (reference sequence). Between the trimmed V and J ends, which lost 3 bases and 5 bases, there was a span of 16 bases. The CDR3 spans 15 residues. In DNA form, the CDR3 reads TGTGCCACCAGCAGGCGTGGTCGGGGTTCGGAGACCCAGTACTTC. Residues: CATSRRGRGSETQYF.

This clone was counted a few times. The chain combines TRBV27 with TRBJ1-1; perhaps TRBD1 as D (5 bases). CDR1 and CDR2 from the germline V gene are MNHEY and SMNVEV (reference sequence). The CDR3 contains 13 residues. The V end was cut by 2 bases, the J end by 12 bases, with 16 bases between. DNA for the CDR3: TGTGCCAGCAGTTTACTGGGCCAGGGCTTATCTTTCTTT. Amino acids: CASSLLGQGLSFF.

Worth noting for this clone: The same CDR3 also results from other DNA sequences found in this sample. The chain has TRBV12-3 or TRBV12-4 and TRBJ2-5; 8 bases align to TRBD2. This CDR3 has 13 amino acids. V dropped 5 bases and J dropped 4; count of bases not matched to a gene: 3. CDR3 nucleotide sequence: TGTGCCAGCAGTCTTAGCGGGATAGAGACCCAGTACTTC. It yields the protein CASSLSGIETQYF.

This sequence joins TRBV19 and TRBJ2-7; 9 bases agree with TRBD1. The CDR3 runs to 16 residues. Germline trimming cut 5 bases from V and 0 bases from J; bases unmatched to any gene: 8. Per germline, CDR1 LNHDA and CDR2 SQIVND (reference sequence). The CDR3 sequence is CASSDPGQGSSYEQYF. The CDR3 DNA reads TGTGCCAGTAGTGATCCGGGACAGGGTAGCTCCTACGAGCAGTACTTC. The full variable domain, completed using reference TRBV19 and TRBJ2-7, is DGGITQSPKYLFRKEGQNVTLSCEQNLNHDAMYWYRQDPGQGLRLIYYSQIVNDFQKGDIAEGYSVSREKKESFPLTVTSAQKNPTAFYLCASSDPGQGSSYEQYFGPGTRLTVT.

This clone was seen just once. This sequence joins TRBV19 and TRBJ1-5; tentative D call: TRBD1 (6 bases). The CDR3 is 15 residues long. Germline CDR1 and CDR2: LNHDA and SQIVND (reference sequence). Between the trimmed V and J ends, which lost 9 bases and 2 bases, there was a span of 17 bases. CDR3 protein: CASTTGGAGNQPQHF. In DNA, the CDR3 is TGTGCCAGCACAACGGGGGGGGCTGGCAATCAGCCCCAGCATTTT.

V is TRBV9 and J is TRBJ1-2, with D unresolved. The germline CDR1 and CDR2 sequences are SGDLS and YYNGEE. There are 17 residues in the CDR3. Trimming left V 3 bases short and J 3 bases short, with 21 bases between. CDR3 in DNA: TGTGCCAGCAGCGATAAGAGCGGAGACCTCAGCTACTATGGCTACACCTTC. The encoded protein is CASSDKSGDLSYYGYTF. Full variable domain (remainder filled in from reference TRBV9 and TRBJ1-2): DSGVTQTPKHLITATGQRVTLRCSPRSGDLSVYWYQQSLDQGLQFLIQYYNGEERAKGNILERFSAQQFPDLHSELNLSSLELGDSALYFCASSDKSGDLSYYGYTFGSGTRLTVV.

This chain uses TRBV5-6 with TRBJ1-4; D remains ambiguous. Germline-derived CDR1 and CDR2 are SGHDT and YYEEEE. Trimming took off 2 bases at V and 4 bases at J, with 9 bases between the two ends. The length of the CDR3 is 14 residues. CDR3 sequence: CASSLPQHNEKLFF. CDR3 DNA sequence: TGTGCCAGCAGCTTACCACAACATAATGAAAAACTGTTTTTT.

The chain carries TRBV7-8 and TRBJ2-5, with 8 bases aligning to TRBD1. J lost 3 bases, V lost 0 bases, and 9 bases had no gene match. The germline V gene has CDR1 SGHVS and CDR2 FQNEAQ. CDR3 length equals 17 residues. The CDR3: CASSLARQGLIEETQYF. The DNA for the CDR3 is TGTGCCAGCAGCTTAGCCCGACAGGGGTTAATTGAAGAGACCCAGTACTTC. The full variable domain, rest sourced from reference TRBV7-8 and TRBJ2-5, is GAGVSQSPRYKVAKRGQDVALRCDPISGHVSLFWYQQALGQGPEFLTYFQNEAQLDKSGLPSDRFFAERPEGSVSTLKIQRTQQEDSAVYLCASSLARQGLIEETQYFGPGTRLLVL.

The J gene is TRBJ1-2, the V gene TRBV9; 7 bases fit TRBD1. Germline CDR1 is SGDLS and CDR2 is YYNGEE. V was clipped by 0 bases and J by 4 bases; unmatched bases: 3. This CDR3 region has 14 residues. This CDR3 is CASSVGDRGYGYTF. As DNA, the CDR3 is TGTGCCAGCAGCGTAGGGGACAGAGGCTATGGCTACACCTTC.

The chain joins TRBV12-3 or TRBV12-4 to TRBJ1-2, with D tentatively TRBD1 (5 bases). The CDR3 sequence is 13 residues long. V was pared by 1 base and J by 8 bases, with 11 bases between. The DNA for the CDR3 is TGTGCCAGCAGTTTAGAAGGGGTGTGGGGCTACACCTTC. Translated, it gives CASSLEGVWGYTF.

CDR3 region: CASGLDGTGNTEAFF. CDR3 nucleotide sequence: TGTGCCAGCGGCCTCGACGGGACAGGGAACACTGAAGCTTTCTTT. This chain joins TRBV7-9 and TRBJ1-1; 8 bases line up with TRBD1. Trimming removed 8 bases from V and 1 base from J; junction bases left unmatched: 9. The length of the CDR3 is 15 residues. Germline loops: CDR1 SEHNR, CDR2 FQNEAQ (reference sequence).